This T cell receptor (beta chain) appears in the sequencing data of a study of vaccination effects on CD4 cells after COVID-19. Study background: Researchers drew samples from a few convalescent patients early and late after vaccination. Study outcomes and limitations: Late post-vaccination, clones induced by infection and those induced by vaccine underwent marked clonal contraction.

Remarks on this clone: Its antigen is not identified.

The CDR3 sequence is 14 residues long. The germline V gene encodes CDR1 LNHDA and CDR2 SQIVND (reference sequence). The trim removed 7 bases at V and 0 bases at J, leaving 5 bases unmatched. Following a roughly ten-day culture, CD4+ T cells were purified. Documented for the person is a PCR-confirmed SARS-CoV-2 infection occurring between March and December 2020. It was two doses of either the BNT162b2 or mRNA-1273 vaccine that participants received. Profiling relied on immunoSEQ multiplex PCR, and the TCRdb table lists in-frame clones only, not all of them. The sample consists of around 50,000 clones, about 76% of them appearing once.

The sequence was collected from a human donor who had a prior SARS-CoV-2 infection. V gene TRBV19 combines with J gene TRBJ1-1; 7 bases match TRBD1. The material was CD4+ T cells from PBMCs cultured without peptide, obtained after COVID-19 vaccination. CDR3 region: CASTPDRMNTEAFF. CDR3 DNA: TGTGCCAGTACCCCGGACAGGATGAACACTGAAGCTTTCTTT.